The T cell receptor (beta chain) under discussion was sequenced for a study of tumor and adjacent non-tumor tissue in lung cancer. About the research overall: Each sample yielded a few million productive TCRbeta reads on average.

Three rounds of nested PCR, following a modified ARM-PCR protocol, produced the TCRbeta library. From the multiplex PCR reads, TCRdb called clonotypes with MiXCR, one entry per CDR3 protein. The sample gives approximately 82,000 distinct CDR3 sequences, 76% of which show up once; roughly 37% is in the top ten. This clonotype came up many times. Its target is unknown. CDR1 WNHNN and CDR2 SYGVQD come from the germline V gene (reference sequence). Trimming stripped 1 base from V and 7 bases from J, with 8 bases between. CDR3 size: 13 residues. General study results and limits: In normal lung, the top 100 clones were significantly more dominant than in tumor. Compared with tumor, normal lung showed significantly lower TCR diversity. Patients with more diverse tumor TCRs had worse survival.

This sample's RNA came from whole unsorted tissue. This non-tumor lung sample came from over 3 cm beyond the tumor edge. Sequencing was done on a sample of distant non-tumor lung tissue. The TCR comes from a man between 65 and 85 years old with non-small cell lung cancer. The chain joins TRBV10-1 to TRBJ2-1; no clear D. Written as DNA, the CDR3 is TGCGCCAGCAGTGAGTATCTGGTGAATGAGCAGTTCTTC. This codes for CASSEYLVNEQFF.